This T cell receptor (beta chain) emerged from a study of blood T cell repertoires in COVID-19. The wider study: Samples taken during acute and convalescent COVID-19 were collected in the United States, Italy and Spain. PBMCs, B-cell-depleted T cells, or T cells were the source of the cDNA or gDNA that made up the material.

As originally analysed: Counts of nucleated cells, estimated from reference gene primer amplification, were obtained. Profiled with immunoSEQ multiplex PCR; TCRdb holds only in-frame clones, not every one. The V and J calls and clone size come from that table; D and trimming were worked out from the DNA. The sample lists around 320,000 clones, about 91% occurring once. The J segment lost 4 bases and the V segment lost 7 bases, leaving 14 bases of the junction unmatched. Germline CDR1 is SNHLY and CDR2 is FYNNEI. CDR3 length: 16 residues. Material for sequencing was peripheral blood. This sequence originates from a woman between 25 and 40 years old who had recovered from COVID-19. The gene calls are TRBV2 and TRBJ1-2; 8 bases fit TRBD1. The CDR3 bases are TGTGCCAGCACCCCCTACGCCAGGGGGCTCGGCTATGGCTACACCTTC. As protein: CASTPYARGLGYGYTF.